This TCR beta chain came from a study of CD8+CD57+ T cells in acquired aplastic anemia. As for the study in general: 3.2 ug was the average amount of DNA from sorted CD4+ and CD8+ cells.

With regard to this clonotype: Its antigen is undetermined.

Flow cytometry had shown expanded CD8+CD57+ cells in the patients chosen for sequencing. All patients were therapy-naive when blood was sampled. For CDR3 and TCR beta VDJ profiling, genomic DNA was the template used. MiXCR was run by TCRdb on the reads, yielding one entry per CDR3 protein. The sample lists around 150,000 distinct CDR3 sequences; 40% to 55% were seen once. Study-wide results and limits: The CD8+ Simpson's diversity of patients and controls was not significantly different. Both patients and controls carried the same twenty-nine CD8+ CDR3 sequences.

The sequenced material came from sorted CD4+, CD8+, or CD8+CD57+ T cells (not recorded which) from PBMCs. This sequence was found in a human donor with aplastic anemia.

CDR3 region: CSVTGTGGNEQFF. The CDR3 nucleotides are TGCAGCGTCACCGGGACAGGGGGCAATGAGCAGTTCTTC. This sequence joins TRBV29-1 and TRBJ2-1; 11 bases fit TRBD1. The CDR3 runs to 13 residues. Germline CDR1 is SQVTM and CDR2 is ANQGSEA. The V segment lost 6 bases and the J segment 6 bases; nucleotides outside the gene matches: 4.